The 22 T cell receptor beta chains given below trace back to one sample, sequenced in a study of blood T cell repertoires in COVID-19. Sequencing was performed with immunoSEQ multiplex PCR; in TCRdb, only in-frame clones are kept and a portion is missing. The sample has fewer than 500,000 clones, roughly 90% seen once. What was sequenced was peripheral blood. The receptor set was obtained from a man aged 18 to 30 with COVID-19, enrolled during active disease.

The J gene is TRBJ2-5, the V gene TRBV11-3; 8 bases are shared with TRBD1. This CDR3 contains 15 residues. The V gene end was trimmed by 3 bases and the J gene end by 1 base; junction bases not matched to a gene: 4. Germline V gene data show CDR1 as SGHNT and CDR2 as YENEEA. Here the CDR3 DNA reads TGTGCCAGCAGCTTGCACCAGGGGGCCCAAGAGACCCAGTACTTC. This gives the protein CASSLHQGAQETQYF.

The chain employs TRBV15 and TRBJ2-7; D is possibly TRBD2 (5 bases). Germline V gene data show CDR1 as LNHNV and CDR2 as YYDKDF (reference sequence). The CDR3 totals 15 residues. Trimming pared 0 bases from V and 3 bases from J, leaving 12 bases between. The CDR3 here is CATSREKASSYEQYF. CDR3 bases: TGTGCCACCAGCAGAGAAAAGGCTAGCAGCTACGAGCAGTACTTC. Full variable domain (missing parts from reference TRBV15 and TRBJ2-7): DAMVIQNPRYQVTQFGKPVTLSCSQTLNHNVMYWYQQKSSQAPKLLFHYYDKDFNNEADTPDNFQSRRPNTSFCFLDIRSPGLGDTAMYLCATSREKASSYEQYFGPGTRLTVT.

This chain joins TRBV11-2 and TRBJ1-2; D is perhaps TRBD1 (5 bases). Between the trimmed V and J ends, which lost 4 bases and 5 bases, there was a span of 11 bases. In germline, CDR1 is SGHAT, CDR2 FQNNGV. This CDR3 contains 13 residues. The CDR3 DNA reads TGTGCCAGCAGCTCGGGACTCGATTATGGCTACACCTTC. Protein product: CASSSGLDYGYTF.

The CDR3 spells CASSLQSGTSGIDEQFF. CDR3 sequence (DNA): TGTGCCAGCAGCCTTCAGTCGGGGACTAGCGGGATAGATGAGCAGTTCTTC. V gene TRBV14 combines with J gene TRBJ2-1; 13 bases agree with TRBD2. CDR1 SGHDN and CDR2 FVKESK come from the germline V gene. The CDR3 is 17 amino acids. J gave up 8 bases and V 4 bases, and 11 bases lay outside the gene matches.

The chain combines TRBV7-6 with TRBJ1-6; D unclear. Trimming removed 6 bases at V and 4 bases at J, with 13 bases between. CDR3 length: 15 residues. Germline V gene lookup returns CDR1 SGHVS and CDR2 FNYEAQ. The CDR3 loop is CASSPGGVYNSPLHF. The CDR3 bases are TGTGCCAGCAGTCCCGGCGGGGTTTATAATTCACCCCTCCACTTT.

Worth noting for this clone: Within the sample, other DNA sequences also encode this same CDR3. V and J are TRBV27 and TRBJ1-5; perhaps TRBD1 as D (5 bases). The V end lost 3 bases, the J end lost 4 bases, and 7 bases lay between the germline ends. From germline, CDR1 is MNHEY and CDR2 SMNVEV (reference sequence). The CDR3 is 13 residues long. The CDR3 bases are TGTGCCAGCAGTTTTCGGGGGAATCAGCCCCAGCATTTT. Amino acids: CASSFRGNQPQHF.

The genes are TRBV3-1 (or the pseudogene TRBV3-2) and TRBJ2-2, with 8 bases that match TRBD2. Germline V gene sequence: CDR1 LGHDT, CDR2 YNNKEL (reference sequence). Losses at the gene ends were 4 bases for V and 2 bases for J; bases not matched to a gene: 18. The CDR3 loop spans 20 amino acids. As DNA, the CDR3 is TGTGCCAGCAGCCGCATGTGGGCAACTAGCGGAGGACCCAACACCGGGGAGCTGTTTTTT. Residues: CASSRMWATSGGPNTGELFF.

This chain links TRBV7-9 with TRBJ2-7; the D gene is possibly TRBD1 (7 bases). The germline CDR1 and CDR2 sequences are SEHNR and FQNEAQ (reference sequence). The CDR3 runs to 15 residues. V lost 8 bases to trimming and J lost 2 bases, with 19 bases between them. CDR3 in amino acids: CASALPDRRAYEQYF. For the CDR3, the DNA is TGTGCCAGCGCCCTTCCGGACAGGAGGGCCTACGAGCAGTACTTC.

V and J are TRBV18 and TRBJ1-5; D perhaps matches TRBD1 (6 bases). Trimming shortened V by 3 bases and J by 5 bases, and 14 bases separated the two germline ends. This CDR3 spans 15 amino acids. Germline V gives CDR1 KGHSH, CDR2 LQKENI. As DNA, the CDR3 is TGTGCCAGCTCACCTCTATCAGGGGCTGATCAGCCCCAGCATTTT. Its translation: CASSPLSGADQPQHF.

V is TRBV9 and J is TRBJ1-2; 10 nucleotides line up with TRBD1. In germline, CDR1 is SGDLS, CDR2 YYNGEE. The CDR3 is made up of 16 amino acids. V lost 3 bases, J lost 1 base, and 6 bases stayed unmatched. CDR3 in amino acids: CASSAPGTGDNYGYTF. The CDR3 DNA is TGTGCCAGCAGCGCACCAGGGACAGGGGATAACTATGGCTACACCTTC.

This rearrangement joins TRBV6-1 to TRBJ2-3, with TRBD2 identical over 8 bases. Germline V CDR1 and CDR2: MNHNS, SASEGT. V was clipped by 2 bases and J by 2 bases; unmatched bases: 12. The CDR3 covers 18 residues. The CDR3: CASSELRRAGGLTDTQYF. In nucleotides, the CDR3 is TGTGCCAGCAGTGAATTAAGGAGGGCGGGGGGACTCACAGATACGCAGTATTTT.

CDR3 sequence (DNA): TGTGCCAGCTCACAAGGGGTAAGCAATGAGCAGTTCTTC. Its protein is CASSQGVSNEQFF. V usage is TRBV18 and J usage is TRBJ2-1, with D possibly matching TRBD1 (5 bases). The V and J ends lost 4 bases and 6 bases respectively, with 10 bases between them. CDR1 is KGHSH, CDR2 LQKENI, per germline. CDR3 length: 13 residues.

To note about this clone: This may stem from a read error, because a much larger clone lies one nucleotide away. The V call is TRBV7-2, the J call TRBJ2-7, with D possibly matching TRBD1 (6 bases). V was trimmed by 6 bases and J by 3 bases, leaving 6 bases between them. CDR3 length equals 11 residues. Germline CDR1 SGHTA, CDR2 FQGNSA. CDR3 sequence: CASRDSYEQYF. The CDR3 DNA reads TGTGCCAGCAGGGACAGCTACGAGCAGTACTTC.

The chain carries TRBV5-1 and TRBJ2-3, with D possibly being TRBD2 (5 bases). The CDR3 has 15 amino acids. Trimming took 2 bases from V and 1 from J, leaving 11 bases between them. Germline lookup yields CDR1 SGHRS and CDR2 YFSETQ. The CDR3 sequence is CASSFEGVGTDTQYF. In nucleotides, the CDR3 is TGCGCCAGCAGCTTCGAGGGCGTGGGCACAGATACGCAGTATTTT. Complete variable domain (other parts from reference TRBV5-1 and TRBJ2-3): KAGVTQTPRYLIKTRGQQVTLSCSPISGHRSVSWYQQTPGQGLQFLFEYFSETQRNKGNFPGRFSGRQFSNSRSEMNVSTLELGDSALYLCASSFEGVGTDTQYFGPGTRLTVL.

The chain is built from TRBV7-2 and TRBJ1-1; D is perhaps TRBD1 (5 bases). The CDR3 has 15 amino acids. CDR1 SGHTA and CDR2 FQGNSA come from the germline V gene. V dropped 6 bases and J dropped 0 bases, with 14 bases sitting between them. This chain's CDR3 is CASRLNQGMNTEAFF. CDR3 bases: TGTGCCAGCAGATTGAACCAGGGCATGAACACTGAAGCTTTCTTT.

Comments on this clone: Other nucleotide sequences in the sample specify the same CDR3. The chain uses TRBV7-9 and TRBJ1-1, with a tentative D call TRBD1 (5 bases). Trimming took 2 bases from V and 0 from J, leaving 7 bases between them. Germline V gene data show CDR1 as SEHNR and CDR2 as FQNEAQ (reference sequence). This CDR3 spans 14 amino acids. The CDR3 region has the DNA TGTGCCAGCAGCTTAACAGGAGTGAACACTGAAGCTTTCTTT. Its protein product is CASSLTGVNTEAFF. Full variable domain (outside the CDR3, taken from reference TRBV7-9 and TRBJ1-1): DTGVSQNPRHKITKRGQNVTFRCDPISEHNRLYWYRQTLGQGPEFLTYFQNEAQLEKSRLLSDRFSAERPKGSFSTLEIQRTEQGDSAMYLCASSLTGVNTEAFFGQGTRLTVV.

The V and J genes are TRBV7-9 and TRBJ2-2; 12 nucleotides align to TRBD2. This CDR3 has 15 amino acids. V was pared by 5 bases and J by 6 bases, with 4 bases of the junction left unmatched. Germline V lookup: CDR1 SEHNR, CDR2 FQNEAQ (reference sequence). CDR3 in amino acids: CASSPSGRASGELFF. The CDR3 DNA reads as TGTGCCAGCAGCCCTAGCGGGAGGGCCTCCGGGGAGCTGTTTTTT.

This chain links TRBV30 with TRBJ2-3; 7 bases map to TRBD1. This CDR3 has 13 residues. V lost 2 bases, J lost 6 bases, and 5 bases stayed unmatched. Germline V gives CDR1 GTSNPN, CDR2 SVGIG (reference sequence). The CDR3 nucleotides are TGTGCCTGGAGTCCGTCGACAGGGGATACGCAGTATTTT. This codes for CAWSPSTGDTQYF.

The chain combines TRBV27 with TRBJ2-7, with 7 bases identical to TRBD2. The V gene's germline CDR1 is MNHEY and CDR2 SMNVEV (reference sequence). Trimming at V came to 3 bases and at J to 0 bases, leaving 5 bases not matched to a gene. The CDR3 spans 15 residues. The CDR3, as DNA: TGTGCCAGCAGTTTTGGCGGGGGAAGCTCCTACGAGCAGTACTTC. Protein sequence: CASSFGGGSSYEQYF.

The V gene is TRBV2, the J gene TRBJ1-2, with a weak D call TRBD1 (5 bases). The germline gives CDR1 SNHLY, CDR2 FYNNEI. Trimming took 10 bases from V and 8 from J, leaving 20 bases between them. The CDR3 covers 13 residues. DNA for the CDR3: TGTGCCACGCAGGGACTCCCCATTGGGGGCTACACCTTC. It yields the protein CATQGLPIGGYTF.

This clone was observed once. CDR3 residues: CASSLGQGRYEQYF. As DNA, the CDR3 is TGCGCCAGCAGCTTGGGACAGGGGAGGTACGAGCAGTACTTC. The chain carries TRBV5-1 and TRBJ2-7; 8 positions match TRBD1. The germline V gene has CDR1 SGHRS and CDR2 YFSETQ. Trimming cost V 0 bases and J 4 bases; bases outside gene matches: 3. This CDR3 is 14 amino acids long.

This clone has just one count. CDR3: CASSGDGTGEIGYGYTF. CDR3 in DNA: TGCGCCAGCAGCGGGGACGGGACAGGGGAGATCGGCTATGGCTACACCTTC. The chain employs TRBV5-1 and TRBJ1-2; 10 nucleotides match TRBD1. The CDR3 sequence is 17 residues long. The germline CDR1 and CDR2 sequences are SGHRS and YFSETQ. With V trimmed by 4 bases and J by 4 bases, 13 bases remained unmatched.